This T cell receptor beta chain originates from a study of CD8 T cells in Susac syndrome. Whole-study findings and limits: It was acknowledged in the study that its TCR sequencing and HLA analysis involved a relatively small number of individuals.

RNA was extracted with the RNeasy kit, and a quantity of about 0.45 to 1 ug was reverse transcribed using random hexamers. TCRdb reprocessed the immunoSEQ multiplex PCR reads with MiXCR, giving one entry per CDR3 protein. The sample includes 95,000 to 150,000 distinct CDR3 sequences, roughly 94% seen only once; the top ten take 0.25% to 0.3%. In the case of this clonotype: Antigen unknown.

This TCR was sampled from a human donor with Susac syndrome. Material for sequencing was CD8+ T cells from PBMCs.

The CDR3 is CASSQEPSDYNEQFF. For the CDR3, the DNA is TGCGCCAGCAGCCAAGAGCCTAGCGATTACAATGAGCAGTTCTTC. This chain uses TRBV4-1 with TRBJ2-1, with D possibly matching TRBD2 (6 bases). V was trimmed by 0 bases and J by 4 bases, leaving 10 bases between them. Germline assignment: CDR1 MGHRA and CDR2 YSYEKL. This CDR3 region has 15 residues.